Listed here is a single T cell receptor (beta chain). Its antigen is as yet unknown. Germline V CDR1 and CDR2: SGHAT, FQNNGV. J gave up 5 bases and V 6 bases, and 9 bases lay outside the gene matches. The CDR3 length is 14 residues. A multiplex PCR was run with 60 Vbeta primers and 13 Jbeta primers. Sequencing used immunoSEQ multiplex PCR; TCRdb keeps in-frame clones, though not all of them. There are 130,000 to 150,000 clones in the sample; 80% occur only once, and under 3% lies in the top ten. Donors showed nominal health when sampled, although they likely had unrecorded immune exposures. The source of the sample is a study of cytomegalovirus exposure and HLA in healthy donors. Notes on the study in general: Later analysis showed most CMV-associated TCR beta chains appearing HLA-restricted. Common viral pathogens seemed, in a later analysis, to connect with several of the most significant clusters.

The sample was PBMCs. This TCR came from a woman aged 25 to 39 in good health and CMV-seronegative. The genes are TRBV11-2 and TRBJ2-5; TRBD2 agrees at 7 bases. The CDR3 bases are TGTGCCAGCAGTTCCTTTGTCGGGGGGGAGACCCAGTACTTC. Amino acid sequence: CASSSFVGGETQYF.